The clone carrying this T cell receptor (beta chain) was seen a handful of times. This CDR3 is 16 amino acids long. CDR1 MNHNS and CDR2 SASEGT come from the germline V gene. V shed 6 bases and J 5 bases; nucleotides not matched to a gene: 14. This sample is part of a study of T cells in Graves' hyperthyroidism and ophthalmopathy. Amplification targeted TCR beta CDR3 regions from RNA transcripts. A set of HTBI primers served as the primers for a first-round RT-PCR of the TCR CDR3. Using its own MiXCR run on the multiplex PCR reads, TCRdb lists one record per CDR3 protein. Among about 280,000 distinct CDR3 sequences, 20% to 30% were seen once, and the ten largest hold around 28%.

The specimen was blood. This chain joins TRBV6-1 and TRBJ2-5; 8 nucleotides line up with TRBD2. The clonotype was recovered from a man aged 40-49 years with Graves' hyperthyroidism that later progressed to Graves' ophthalmopathy. The CDR3 here is CASRKTTGSGMETQYF. As DNA, the CDR3 is TGTGCCAGCAGGAAAACCACAGGTAGCGGGATGGAGACCCAGTACTTC.